This T cell receptor beta chain emerged from a study of Ad26.COV2.S vaccination and SARS-CoV-2 variants. As for the study in general: Among those in the COV1001 Ad26.COV2.S trial arm was the donor. Ad26.COV2.S was injected intramuscularly once or twice, 56 days apart. The study's findings and limits: Comparability of non-spike TCR breadth was observed across vaccine and placebo recipients. Spike-specific responses of CD8+ and CD4+ T cells were reported to display substantial breadth after vaccination.

A word on this clone: Its specificity is not known.

The protocol was immunoSEQ multiplex PCR, while the TCRdb copy is restricted to in-frame clones and leaves out a portion. Counted here are about 350,000 clones, 70% to 90% occurring once; the ten biggest clones make up 3.3%. Indicated treatment: some 19 received Ad26.COV2.S at low or high dose, single or two shots; 5 received placebo; per-sample allocation not given. Specimens were obtained on day 63 following the first vaccine or placebo injection. V dropped 10 bases and J dropped 3 bases, with 16 bases sitting between them. Germline V gene sequence: CDR1 SEHNR, CDR2 FQNEAQ (reference sequence). The CDR3 extends over 14 amino acids.

This chain uses TRBV7-9 with TRBJ1-3; D is uncertain. The sequence came from a person aged 18-60 years who received the Ad26.COV2.S COVID-19 vaccine or a placebo. Here the sequenced sample was peripheral blood, taken in a trial of Ad26.COV2.S vaccine versus placebo. CDR3 sequence (DNA): TGTGCCACCGACCAACGGGTTAGTGGAAACACCATATATTTT. Translation gives CATDQRVSGNTIYF.